Described below is a single T cell receptor (beta chain) sequence and its context. Ten or more counts support this clonotype. This receptor's antigen is unknown. It has no much larger one-base neighbor in the sample; base qualities were not kept. V lost 5 bases and J lost 2 bases; the stretch between them is 16 bases long. Based on the germline V gene, the CDR1 and CDR2 sequences are MDHEN and SYDVKM. Counted from cysteine to phenylalanine, this CDR3 has 15 amino acids. Just the 45-base CDR3 DNA is kept, in frame starting at base 1. The library was produced with multiplex PCR. The sequencer listed for this sample is Illumina HiSeq 4000. To build TCR beta libraries, CDR3 regions were amplified by Arm-PCR using iRepertoire HTBI primers. PCR products were gel purified before sequencing. The authors' analysis ran thus. Gene usage analysis of CDR3 amino acid clonotypes used the 55 to 65 TRBV and 14 TRBJ segments found across samples. Filtered high-quality paired reads were merged into contigs using COPE and FqMerger. BLAST was used to align contigs to IMGT TRBV, TRBD and TRBJ reference genes, with CDR3 defined following IMGT. Any clonotype with a frequency above 0.1% was classified as a highly expanded clone. Shannon entropy was used to measure repertoire diversity, and the Gini coefficient was used to measure V-J evenness. Clonotypes shared by more than one individual were considered public. TCRdb passed the public sequencing reads through fastp at Q25 and MiXCR, retaining productive beta sequences. Each CDR3 protein appears once, grouped with its most common genes and DNA. The V and J calls follow TCRdb's processing rather than the paper's. For this sample the table gives some 370,000 distinct CDR3 sequences, of which roughly 20% were detected only once. Jointly, the top ten make up roughly 20% of the sample.

This record belongs to a study of regulatory T cells in long-lasting Graves disease (dated by TCRdb to about 2021). Turning to the overall study: Persistent Graves' disease was defined as antithyroid drug treatment for over 5 years with persistently positive TSH receptor autoantibodies. Persistent Graves' disease patients were compared with newly diagnosed Graves' disease patients by peripheral blood TCR sequencing and RNA sequencing. A total of around 35 samples underwent TCR sequencing: about 13 from persistent and around 20 from newly diagnosed Graves' disease patients. In the clinical cohort, patients with persistent Graves' disease had used antithyroid drugs for an average of roughly 10 years. The study was registered as a clinical trial and conducted in China.

Explained via the paper, the time point label denotes: persistent/refractory GD, antithyroid drugs over 5 years with positive TRAb. RNA was extracted from PBMCs in TRIzol for both TCR sequencing and RNA sequencing. The diagnosis of Graves' disease was made according to American Thyroid Association guidelines. Recruitment of patients was carried out at an endocrinology department in Xi'an, China. From each patient, about 9.7 milliliters of peripheral blood was collected into an EDTA anticoagulant tube. PBMCs were isolated by Ficoll Paque Plus density gradient separation without further T cell sorting. An Agilent 2100 Bioanalyzer and agarose gel were used to assess RNA quality, and a NanoDrop 2000 was used to measure RNA concentration. Overall study results and their limits: Sequencing and analysis were restricted to the TCR beta chain. Persistent disease showed preferential use of TRBV28, TRBJ1-2 and TRBJ2-5, whereas newly diagnosed disease favored TRBV20-1 and TRBJ2-1. More public clonotypes were shared among persistent patients (approximately 3,000) than among newly diagnosed patients (under 1,000). The authors acknowledged the small sample size as a limitation that may reduce accuracy. Persistent Graves' disease patients showed lower TCR Shannon entropy and fewer highly expanded clones than newly diagnosed patients, suggesting clonal expansion. Only peripheral blood was studied, because thyroid tissue, the primary lesion, was inaccessible.

The sample was peripheral blood mononuclear cells (PBMCs), taken when the disease was refractory, from a patient treated with antithyroid drugs. The clonotype originates from a female donor with Graves disease. The chain is encoded by TRBV28 joined to TRBJ2-7, with the D call tentatively TRBD1 or TRBD2, each fitting 5 bases. At the DNA level, the sequence is TGTGCCAGCAGTCCGACGGGGCCCCTTACCTACGAGCAGTACTTC. Its translation reads: CASSPTGPLTYEQYF.